These T cell receptor beta chains were read from a single sample in a study of OX40 agonist ivuxolimab in advanced cancers. Here immunoSEQ multiplex PCR was the method, and the copy in TCRdb shows in-frame clones only, minus some. Altogether about 18,000 clones are present, 60% to 80% being singletons, with the ten largest covering 15% to 20%. Sample: CD4+ or CD8+ T cells sorted from blood, taken in a trial of the OX40 agonist ivuxolimab. These receptors came from an adult with an advanced solid tumor such as melanoma, head and neck, liver or kidney cancer. Both conserved end residues are part of each CDR3. A D gene is named only where the DNA matches it firmly. Expanded clones are given a class, and other clones once, few, many or no size at all.

D gene | J gene | clone size | V gene | CDR3 DNA | CDR3 protein
TRBD1 | TRBJ1-2 | few | TRBV7-2 | TGTGCCAGCAGCTTAGACTGGGGACAGGGGTTAGACTACACCTTC | CASSLDWGQGLDYTF
TRBD1 | TRBJ2-3 | few | TRBV2 | TGTGCCAGCAGTGAAACTACCGGGACAGGGGCAGTAGATACGCAGTATTTT | CASSETTGTGAVDTQYF
. | TRBJ1-6 | few | TRBV27 | TGTGCCAGCAGAAGAGGGGACCCGGGATCACCCCTCCACTTT | CASRRGDPGSPLHF
. | TRBJ1-1 | few | TRBV27 | TGTGCCAGCAGTCCGCCAGGGGTCACTGAAGCTTTCTTT | CASSPPGVTEAFF
. | TRBJ2-1 | . | TRBV10-1 | TGCGCCAGCAGTGACCGGGCGGCCTACAATGAGCAGTTCTTC | CASSDRAAYNEQFF
TRBD2 | TRBJ2-3 | . | TRBV7-2 | TGTGCCAGCAGCCATTTAGCGGGAGGCCGGGGGGCAGATACGCAGTATTTT | CASSHLAGGRGADTQYF
TRBD1 | TRBJ1-1 | few | TRBV27 | TGTGCCAGCCGCGGACAGGGGAACACTGAAGCTTTCTTT | CASRGQGNTEAFF
TRBD2 | TRBJ2-5 | once | TRBV28 | TGTGCCAGTTTAGGTAGTGGGACACTAGCGGCCCTGCAAGAGACCCAGTACTTC | CASLGSGTLAALQETQYF
. | TRBJ2-7 | medium-sized | TRBV7-8 | TGTGCCAGCAGCTTAGCGCGGGAAGGGGGCCGCGACGAGCAGTACTTC | CASSLAREGGRDEQYF
. | TRBJ2-7 | . | TRBV28 | TGTGCCAGCAGTTTATTGGACGAGTTAGTCGAGCAGTACTTC | CASSLLDELVEQYF
TRBD2 | TRBJ2-5 | medium-sized | TRBV18 | TGTGCCAGCTCACCCCATGGGGCTAGCGGGTCGCCCGTAAGATCCCAAGAGACCCAGTACTTC | CASSPHGASGSPVRSQETQYF
. | TRBJ2-1 | . | TRBV7-2 | TGTGCCAGCAGCTTACCAGATCCTAATGAGCAGTTCTTC | CASSLPDPNEQFF
. | TRBJ2-3 | . | TRBV14 | TGTGCCAGCAGCCCCCGGGACCCTCAGAGGGAGGGCACAGATACGCAGTATTTT | CASSPRDPQREGTDTQYF
TRBD1 | TRBJ2-7 | . | TRBV28 | TGTGCCAGCAGTTTATCCGTAGGACAGGGCTACGAGCAGTACTTC | CASSLSVGQGYEQYF
. | TRBJ2-7 | . | TRBV6-6 | TGTGCCAGCAGCCGGGACATAGCGGTCTACGAGCAGTACTTC | CASSRDIAVYEQYF
. | TRBJ1-3 | . | TRBV30 | TGTGCCTGGAGTCTTGGAAACACCATATATTTT | CAWSLGNTIYF
TRBD1 | TRBJ2-1 | once | TRBV7-8 | TGTGCCAGCAGCTCCCCTTTGGGACAGCTATACAATGAGCAGTTCTTC | CASSSPLGQLYNEQFF
. | TRBJ1-1 | . | TRBV27 | TGTGCCAGCAGTGGTAGCGTAAGGCATGAAGCTTTCTTT | CASSGSVRHEAFF
. | TRBJ1-1 | . | TRBV29-1 | TGCAGCGTCAGGGGTACTGAAGCTTTCTTT | CSVRGTEAFF
. | TRBJ2-7 | . | TRBV9 | TGTGCCAGCAGCTCCCAGGGACGCGAGCAGTACTTC | CASSSQGREQYF
TRBD2 | TRBJ2-3 | . | TRBV30 | TGTGCCTGGACCCTAAAAGTGGGAGGGGATCCAGATACGCAGTATTTT | CAWTLKVGGDPDTQYF
. | TRBJ2-1 | once | TRBV9 | TGTGCCAGCAGCGTATGGGGGACATCTGACAATGAGCAGTTCTTC | CASSVWGTSDNEQFF
. | TRBJ2-7 | . | TRBV11-2 | TGTGCCAGCAGCTTACAGACAGCCTACGAGCAGTACTTC | CASSLQTAYEQYF
. | TRBJ2-1 | . | TRBV7-6 | TGTGCCAGCAGCCCCCGTCCCGGGACGTTCTACAATGAGCAGTTCTTC | CASSPRPGTFYNEQFF
. | TRBJ2-4 | . | TRBV10-3 | TGTGCCATCAGTGAAGATGCCAACATTCAGTACTTC | CAISEDANIQYF
TRBD2 | TRBJ2-7 | few | TRBV7-9 | TGTGCCAGCAGCCCGGCAGCGGGAGGGCCGGACGAGCAGTACTTC | CASSPAAGGPDEQYF
. | TRBJ1-4 | . | TRBV9 | TGTGCCAGCAGCGTTGGACAGAAAGCAACTAATGAAAAACTGTTTTTT | CASSVGQKATNEKLFF
TRBD2 | TRBJ2-7 | . | TRBV6-9 | TGTGCCAGCAGTTATGGCCTAGCGGGGACCTACGAGCAGTACTTC | CASSYGLAGTYEQYF
TRBD2 | TRBJ2-5 | few | TRBV14 | TGTGCCAGCAGCCAAGGATCACTAGCGGGGACCGGGGAGACCCAGTACTTC | CASSQGSLAGTGETQYF
. | TRBJ2-7 | . | TRBV19 | TGTGCCAGTAGCCCAGGGGCGGCCTACGAGCAGTACTTC | CASSPGAAYEQYF
TRBD1 | TRBJ2-7 | few | TRBV4-1 | TGCGCCAGCAGCCTCCTAGGGGCAGGGGGCTCCGAGCAGTACTTC | CASSLLGAGGSEQYF
. | TRBJ2-3 | few | TRBV27 | TGTGCCAGCAGATTCCGGGGTACAGATACGCAGTATTTT | CASRFRGTDTQYF
TRBD2 | TRBJ2-7 | . | TRBV19 | TGTGCCAGTAGTATAGATTCGGGAGGCAACGAGCAGTACTTC | CASSIDSGGNEQYF
. | TRBJ1-1 | . | TRBV5-4 | TGTGCCAGCAGCTTGGCCGGGGGGAACACTGAAGCTTTCTTT | CASSLAGGNTEAFF
. | TRBJ1-5 | . | TRBV21-1 | TGTGCCAGCAGACTCAGGGACAATCAGCCCCAGCATTTT | CASRLRDNQPQHF
. | TRBJ1-3 | few | TRBV2 | TGTGCCAGCAGGCCGGGGCAAAACTCTGGAAACACCATATATTTT | CASRPGQNSGNTIYF
. | TRBJ2-7 | . | TRBV4-1 | TGCGCCAGCAGCCAAGGGTGGACGCCTTCCTACGAGCAGTACTTC | CASSQGWTPSYEQYF
. | TRBJ2-1 | . | TRBV4-1 | TGCGCCAGCAGCCCGAAAGCGGCGGGCCCCCTCTACAATGAGCAGTTCTTC | CASSPKAAGPLYNEQFF
. | TRBJ2-2 | . | TRBV27 | TGTGCCAGCAGTCCGGGGACCGGGGAGCTGTTTTTT | CASSPGTGELFF
. | TRBJ2-7 | few | TRBV5-1 | TGCGCCAGCACCCCAGACAGCTCCTACGAGCAGTACTTC | CASTPDSSYEQYF
. | TRBJ1-3 | once | TRBV7-8 | TGTGCCAGCAGCTTAGAAGGAAACACCATATATTTT | CASSLEGNTIYF
TRBD1 | TRBJ2-3 | once | TRBV11-2 | TGTGCCAGCAGCTCTATAAACCGGGACAGGGGGCGCATCGCAGATACGCAGTATTTT | CASSSINRDRGRIADTQYF
TRBD1 | TRBJ1-3 | . | TRBV28 | TGTGCCAGCAGCCGAAAAGGGACAGAGGACACCATATATTTT | CASSRKGTEDTIYF
. | TRBJ2-3 | . | TRBV10-3 | TGTGCCATCAGTGAGGACTCGTTCACAGATACGCAGTATTTT | CAISEDSFTDTQYF
TRBD1 | TRBJ2-2 | . | TRBV27 | TGTGCCAGCAGTACCACAGGGGGGAGGACCGGGGAGCTGTTTTTT | CASSTTGGRTGELFF
. | TRBJ2-1 | . | TRBV6-5 | TGTGCCAGCAGTCACGGCCCCAACAATGAGCAGTTCTTC | CASSHGPNNEQFF
. | TRBJ2-3 | . | TRBV30 | TGTGCCTGGAGTGTAGGAGATACGCAGTATTTT | CAWSVGDTQYF
TRBD2 | TRBJ2-7 | . | TRBV4-1 | TGCGCCAGCGCCCCGTTGGCGGGAGGCCTCTCCTACGAGCAGTACTTC | CASAPLAGGLSYEQYF
TRBD2 | TRBJ2-7 | . | TRBV5-4 | TGTGCCAGCAGCACTAGCGGCTACGAGCAGTACTTC | CASSTSGYEQYF
TRBD1 | TRBJ2-6 | . | TRBV25-1 | TGTGCCAGCAGTGGGACAGGGGAGTCTGGGGCCAACGTCCTGACTTTC | CASSGTGESGANVLTF